This TCR beta chain was sequenced during a study of cytomegalovirus exposure and HLA in healthy donors (dated by TCRdb to between 2016 and 2019). For the study in its entirety: According to an earlier analysis of 587 of the donors, about 179 million T cells yielded 90 million to 130 million unique TCR beta sequences and about 300 Gb of sequence data. Roughly 320 gigabases of sequencing data and around 85 million unique TCR sequences made up an early release that covered over 550 HLA-typed donors. Among the approximately 400 genotyped donors, approximately 82% belonged to the genetic ancestry cluster associated with self-reported Caucasian donors. The study aimed to test whether signatures of past pathogen exposure could be identified by cataloging public T cell receptors. The study profiled the T cell repertoires of about 640 subjects by immunosequencing and related them to cytomegalovirus serostatus. Along with the approximately 650-subject first cohort, a separate validation cohort of approximately 110 different subjects was used. To predict cytomegalovirus infection status, the study brought together high-throughput TCR immunosequencing, statistical association of individual TCRs with disease status, and machine learning. A later analysis re-analyzed previously published TCR beta repertoires from 500 to 700 donors and added high-resolution HLA genotyping to study TCR occurrence patterns. In the later analysis, no new phenotypic data were used to find candidate immune exposures; instead, reliance was placed on TCR beta sequences and their occurrence across donors. An earlier analysis of 500 to 750 of the donors applied high-throughput TCR beta sequencing to assess whether each TCR beta V gene segment acted as functional or pseudogenic. Donor age, sex, ethnicity and CMV serostatus were compiled together with the repertoire data. Genome-wide SNP genotypes for about 65% of the roughly 700 donors were used in a later genetic analysis, which treated that subset as a discovery cohort. All discovery cohort repertoires had been generated on a single sequencing platform. HLA typing included class I and class II loci at four-digit resolution. Typing coverage differed by locus: A, B, C, DRB1 and DQB1 were typed in about 620-630 donors, DQA1 in 500 to 550, DPA1 in approximately 610, and DPB1 in around 490. Roughly five DR-DQ haplotypes were handled as single units for association and clustering, since linkage in the cohort was strong. On average, roughly 250,000 unique TCR beta nucleotide sequences were sequenced per donor among 300 to 500 genotyped donors of the cohort, with roughly 18% of those sequences being non-productive. The paper's findings and limits, for the study overall: Correlated functional status among segregating V segments might reflect linkage disequilibrium, but an unknown experimental factor could not be ruled out. A group of highly shared sequence variants was considered likely to be a technical artifact of the sequencing pipeline. Several of the top co-occurrence clusters appeared to be linked to parvovirus B19, influenza, CMV and Epstein-Barr virus, according to a later analysis. A later analysis found that most CMV-associated TCR beta chains appeared HLA-restricted, with HLA associations seemingly driven largely by CMV exposure. A later analysis found that HLA-associated TCR beta chains were more clonally expanded and had lower generation probabilities than equally common non-associated chains. Fewer than 20 rarely observed V segments, including chromosome 9 orphons, were excluded from the earlier analysis of a few hundred of the donors because counts were too low. Across donors, most TCR sequences were observed very rarely, whereas some public TCRs were present in many individuals. Specific HLA alleles were associated with over 15,000 TCR beta sequences at a false discovery rate of 0.05 in a later analysis. When HLA alleles, especially DR and DQ, strongly co-occurred, attributing TCR associations to individual alleles was difficult. A later genetic analysis reported fewer N-insertions in productive TCRs among donors in an Asian-associated ancestry cluster than the roughly 700-donor mean. An earlier analysis of approximately 530 of the donors showed that most TCR beta V segments appeared in productive rearrangements either about 87% or about 30% of the time, which broadly matched IMGT annotations. According to the authors, the approach could potentially be generalized to other disease states and immunological phenotypes. Immune exposure information for the cohort was limited to CMV serostatus. The study listed 150 to 200 TCR beta chains as associated with cytomegalovirus. According to a later analysis, TCR association rates differed among HLA loci, with DRB1 alleles showing the most associated TCRs and HLA-C alleles showing the fewest. An association between a missense DCLRE1C variant and V-gene and J-gene trimming of TCR beta chains was found in a later genetic analysis and replicated in an independent cohort. Three of the identified cytomegalovirus-associated TCR beta chains were confirmed in vitro to be specific for cytomegalovirus antigens. Because some donors lacked HLA typing at each locus, the association tests relied only on the typed subset. Only TCR beta chains were sequenced in this cohort, and the absence of alpha or paired-chain data limited detectable features. Cytomegalovirus status was reported to be diagnosed by the classifier with high specificity and sensitivity in both the original and validation cohorts. Roughly uniform sequencing depth across donors was assumed in presence/absence analyses, although this assumption may not hold. A further reported finding was that TCR beta sequences accurately predicted the HLA-A and HLA-B alleles for most subjects in the first cohort.

The cohort was made up of around 720 healthy bone marrow donors. Cohort members were all nominally healthy when sampled, although unrecorded immune exposures were likely present. The donor tested CMV seropositive and was one of the 289 seropositive cohort members. A peripheral blood sample was provided by each donor, and peripheral blood mononuclear cells were used for TCR beta sequencing. Genomic DNA extraction from the blood cell samples was performed with the Qiagen DNeasy Blood Extraction Kit. Library preparation was by the immunoSEQ multiplex PCR assay. For the multiplex PCR, a mixture combining 60 forward primers for TCR Vbeta segments and 13 reverse primers for TCR Jbeta segments was used. The CDR3 region of rearranged TCR beta genes was amplified from genomic DNA with a multiplex PCR assay. The Illumina HiSeq System was used to sequence the amplified TCR beta libraries as 87-base-pair reads. The study's own analysis went as follows. Across the 500 to 750 repertoires, a later analysis counted approximately 83 million unique TCR beta chains, approximately 12 million of which were shared by at least two donors. Raw reads were error-corrected and collapsed into unique sequences with a nearest-neighbor algorithm that merged closely related sequences to remove PCR and sequencing errors. V, D and J gene segments were assigned by aligning CDR3 sequences to IMGT reference sequences. For a sequence to be retained, a match of at least six nucleotides was required to both a V gene segment and a J gene segment. Rearrangements were classified as productive when the CDR3 lacked stop codons and remained in frame with V and J, and all other rearrangements were classified as non-productive. Following IMGT convention, CDR3 was defined as the stretch from the second conserved V-encoded cysteine to the conserved J-encoded phenylalanine. The earlier analysis of about 640 of the donors excluded any sequence lacking an unambiguous match to a single V gene segment. An earlier analysis of over 450 of the donors classified V segments as functional when productive rearrangements were above 56.7% and as segregating when the standard deviation between donors was above 5%. A statistical classification framework was built for diagnosing cytomegalovirus status from the catalog of TCR beta chain sequences. In a later analysis, V and J genes were assigned by comparing TCR nucleotide sequences against IMGT/GENE-DB human TR gene sequences. The TCRdist pipeline was used in a later analysis to assign CDR3 sequences and most-parsimonious VDJ recombination scenarios. In a later analysis, every TCR beta chain was defined by the combination of its CDR3 amino acid sequence and its V-gene family, and reads without a unique V-gene family were dropped. In a later analysis, nearly 600 highly shared, low-generation-probability nucleotide sequences were removed to address suspected cross-contamination and a sequencing artifact. In a later analysis, a clonal expansion index for each public chain was calculated from normalized within-repertoire ranks of inferred template counts. Generation probabilities in a later analysis came from a VDJ recombination model fitted to out-of-frame rearrangements, and those results were checked against IGoR. Hypergeometric tests were used in a later analysis to score TCR-TCR, TCR-HLA and TCR-CMV co-occurrence, with a repertoire-size bias correction applied to the TCR pairs. False discovery rates were estimated in a later analysis by permuting HLA or CMV assignments 20 times. In a later analysis, co-occurring TCRs were grouped using DBSCAN, and TCRdist sequence similarity was added for clustering within HLA-allele-positive subsets. Co-occurrence clustering excluded repertoires with fewer than 30,000 or more than 120,000 public chains, plus five with anomalous nucleotide sharing. In its TCRdb copy, this immuneACCESS table keeps in-frame sequences only and misses some clones. Where compared with another copy, unresolved V genes explain less than half of these, and the others have no known cause. V, J and clone size are those of that table, while D and trimming were read from the DNA. This sample holds around 72,000 clones; about 72% were observed only once. The ten largest clones represent about 20% of the sample.

This clone was observed a few times. This clone's antigen is unknown. Within one base of it there is no much larger clone, and no base qualities were kept. The clonotype was recovered from a man aged 40-55 years in good health and CMV-seropositive. Sequenced input: PBMCs.

The DNA sequence is TGTGCCAGCAGACGACAGGGAGATAATTCACCCCTCCACTTT. This translates into CASRRQGDNSPLHF. The chain was built from TRBV5-4 and TRBJ1-6; TRBD1 matches 7 bases in the middle. Spanning cysteine to phenylalanine, the CDR3 consists of 14 amino acids. Solely the CDR3 DNA is kept, with 42 bases framed from the first base. According to the germline V gene (reference sequence), CDR1 reads SGHNT and CDR2 reads YYREEE. Ends trimmed: V by 5 bases, J by 5 bases; bases unmatched to a gene: 4.